What follows is one T cell receptor (beta chain) and its context. The target antigen is unknown. The sample originates from a study of cytomegalovirus exposure and HLA in healthy donors. The PCR ran on 60 Vbeta and 13 Jbeta primers. Method: immunoSEQ multiplex PCR; TCRdb's copy keeps in-frame clones and lacks some. Here the sample spans roughly 90,000 clones, 75% to 85% being singletons. Whole-study results and caveats: Excluded: some indistinguishable V segments such as TRBV6-2 and TRBV6-3. Cytomegalovirus status was reportedly diagnosed by the classifier with high sensitivity and specificity. A later analysis showed HLA-associated TCR beta chains outstripping equally common others in clonal expansion. CMV serostatus was the only immune exposure information that was available.

CDR1 is MDHEN and CDR2 is SYDVKM in the germline V gene. CDR3 length equals 15 residues. V was pared by 8 bases and J by 7 bases, with 21 bases between. The sequenced sample consisted of PBMCs. This rearrangement joins TRBV28 to TRBJ2-1, with a tentative D call TRBD1 (6 bases). The sequence derives from a man aged 30-40 years in good health and CMV-seropositive. The CDR3 sequence is CASGTTGSLTNEQFF. DNA for the CDR3: TGTGCCAGCGGAACCACAGGGTCCCTCACTAATGAGCAGTTCTTC.